These T cell receptor beta chains were read from a single sample in a study of shared clonotypes between healthy human individuals. Profiling relied on immunoSEQ multiplex PCR, and the TCRdb table lists in-frame clones only, not all of them. The repertoire has about 2.1 million clones, around 93% of them found once; the top ten carry 1.5% to 2%. Sequencing used naive CD8+ T cells from PBMCs. Receptors were obtained from a man aged 18 to 30 in good health. Some clones in this sample may be carry-over from other donors' samples. Each CDR3 is given with its conserved first and last residue. D genes are given only for firm matches. Not all rows give a size; the values are once, few, many and, for expanded clones, a class.

J,D,V,size,CDR3,DNA
TRBJ2-3,TRBD1,TRBV9,.,CASSVGQGEQYF,TGTGCCAGCAGCGTAGGGCAGGGGGAGCAGTATTTT
TRBJ2-1,TRBD1,TRBV6-5,once,CASRERGGQNNEQFF,TGTGCCAGCAGAGAAAGAGGGGGACAGAACAATGAGCAGTTCTTC
TRBJ2-1,TRBD2,TRBV11-2,.,CASSLARASGTPWDEQFF,TGTGCCAGCAGCTTAGCGAGGGCCAGCGGGACCCCATGGGATGAGCAGTTCTTC
TRBJ2-1,TRBD2,TRBV6-5,.,CASSYGLAGLYNEQFF,TGTGCCAGCAGTTATGGACTAGCGGGCCTTTACAATGAGCAGTTCTTC
TRBJ2-1,TRBD2,TRBV27,once,CASSLLGPSGTSDEQFF,TGTGCCAGCAGTTTATTAGGGCCGTCCGGGACTAGCGACGAGCAGTTCTTC
TRBJ1-2,.,TRBV15,.,CATSRDRQASYGYTF,TGTGCCACCAGCAGAGATCGGCAGGCCTCCTATGGCTACACCTTC
TRBJ1-2,.,TRBV6-5,few,CASSYSTGNYGYTF,TGTGCCAGCAGTTACTCCACAGGGAACTATGGCTACACCTTC
TRBJ1-1,TRBD1,TRBV11-2,.,CASSSPTGQGKAFF,TGTGCCAGCAGCTCACCAACCGGACAGGGAAAGGCTTTCTTT
TRBJ2-1,TRBD2,TRBV4-3,.,CASSQDKTSGKYNEQFF,TGCGCCAGCAGCCAAGATAAGACTAGCGGGAAGTACAATGAGCAGTTCTTC
TRBJ1-1,.,TRBV6-5,.,CASSQTGVMNTEAFF,TGTGCCAGCAGCCAGACGGGGGTCATGAACACTGAAGCTTTCTTT
TRBJ2-1,.,TRBV6-1,.,CATRRVSSYNEQFF,TGTGCCACCAGACGGGTTTCGTCCTACAATGAGCAGTTCTTC
TRBJ1-5,.,TRBV15,.,CATSRDPSMTRDNQPQHF,TGTGCCACCAGCAGAGATCCCTCGATGACCCGAGACAATCAGCCCCAGCATTTT
TRBJ1-1,.,TRBV5-1,.,CASSSMTGTEAFF,TGCGCCAGCAGCTCCATGACCGGGACTGAAGCTTTCTTT
TRBJ2-5,TRBD1,TRBV5-6,.,CASSLSQGVTQYF,TGTGCCAGCAGCTTGAGTCAGGGGGTGACCCAGTACTTC
TRBJ2-7,.,TRBV13,.,CASSLGGGFEQYF,TGTGCCAGCAGCTTGGGGGGTGGCTTCGAGCAGTACTTC
TRBJ2-7,.,TRBV29-1,.,CSVSGTFYEQYF,TGCAGCGTCTCCGGGACCTTCTACGAGCAGTACTTC
TRBJ2-7,.,TRBV9,.,CASSVERSGTSYEQYF,TGTGCCAGCAGCGTAGAACGATCAGGGACCTCCTACGAGCAGTACTTC
TRBJ2-7,TRBD1,TRBV5-8,.,CASSFGAGQGTYEQYF,TGTGCCAGCAGCTTTGGGGCGGGACAGGGAACCTACGAGCAGTACTTC
TRBJ1-4,.,TRBV4-3,.,CASSQRAREKLFF,TGCGCCAGCAGCCAGAGGGCCAGGGAAAAACTGTTTTTT
TRBJ2-7,.,TRBV7-9,.,CASSYPSRLEQYF,TGTGCCAGCAGCTACCCGAGTCGACTAGAGCAGTACTTC
TRBJ1-5,TRBD1,TRBV6-5,.,CASSPDRVGQPQHF,TGTGCCAGCAGCCCAGACAGGGTGGGTCAGCCCCAGCATTTT
TRBJ2-5,.,TRBV28,once,CASSLLAAEVETQYF,TGTGCCAGCAGTTTATTGGCGGCGGAAGTGGAGACCCAGTACTTC
TRBJ2-3,.,TRBV7-3,.,CASSGMGTDTQYF,TGTGCCAGCAGCGGGATGGGTACAGATACGCAGTATTTT
TRBJ1-5,TRBD1,TRBV28,.,CASSSGRTGGFQPQHF,TGTGCCAGCAGTTCAGGCCGGACAGGGGGCTTTCAGCCCCAGCATTTT
TRBJ2-2,.,TRBV27,.,CASSFGAGELFF,TGTGCCAGCAGTTTTGGGGCCGGGGAGCTGTTTTTT
TRBJ2-3,TRBD2,TRBV25-1,.,CATPTGLGSTDTQYF,TGTGCCACCCCAACGGGACTAGGAAGCACAGATACGCAGTATTTT
TRBJ2-1,TRBD2,TRBV28,.,CASSSPGRYNEQFF,TGTGCCAGCAGTTCCCCCGGGAGGTACAATGAGCAGTTCTTC
TRBJ1-1,.,TRBV7-8,.,CASSSPEGTTEAFF,TGTGCCAGCAGCTCGCCCGAGGGGACAACTGAAGCTTTCTTT
TRBJ2-7,.,TRBV15,.,CATSDGPTYEQYF,TGTGCCACATCGGACGGGCCGACCTACGAGCAGTACTTC
TRBJ1-3,.,TRBV27,.,CASHRSGNTIYF,TGTGCCAGTCACAGATCGGGAAACACCATATATTTT
TRBJ2-1,TRBD1,TRBV13,.,CASSSRDRGNNEQFF,TGTGCCAGCAGCTCCCGGGACAGGGGGAACAATGAGCAGTTCTTC
TRBJ2-5,.,TRBV9,.,CASSVAWDNQETQYF,TGTGCCAGCAGCGTCGCTTGGGACAACCAAGAGACCCAGTACTTC
TRBJ1-1,.,TRBV19,few,CASSMDSRVYTEAFF,TGTGCCAGTAGTATGGATTCCAGGGTTTACACTGAAGCTTTCTTT
TRBJ1-5,.,TRBV7-6,few,CASSFDLNQPQHF,TGTGCCAGCAGCTTCGACCTCAATCAGCCCCAGCATTTT
TRBJ2-7,TRBD2,TRBV15,once,CATSEEPGLAQYEQYF,TGTGCCACCAGCGAAGAACCGGGACTAGCCCAGTACGAGCAGTACTTC